The 17 T cell receptor beta chains listed next were all sequenced from one sample in a study of blood T cell repertoires in COVID-19 (dated by TCRdb to the early 2020s). The library was generated by the immunoSEQ multiplex PCR assay. The immuneACCESS repertoire file appears here via TCRdb, limited to in-frame rearrangements. These files lack a portion of the clones; in checked studies, under half of the deficit traces to unresolved V genes, and the cause of the others is not known. This sample holds 150,000 to 200,000 clones; roughly 81% were observed only once. The top ten constitute about 10% of the sample. Specimen: peripheral blood. These receptor sequences come from a woman aged 80 or over with COVID-19, enrolled during active disease.

This clone occurred once. V gene TRBV23-1 combines with J gene TRBJ2-1; a possible D gene is TRBD2 (6 bases). Being an ORF, TRBV23-1 has a function that is uncertain. V shed 3 bases and J shed 9 bases, with 12 bases lying between them. This CDR3 is 13 amino acids long. The CDR3 region is CASSQGGDGEQFF. The CDR3 bases are TGCGCCAGCAGTCAGGGGGGAGACGGTGAGCAGTTCTTC.

V is TRBV10-3 and J is TRBJ1-2; D might be TRBD1 (6 bases). Trimming took 3 bases from V and 3 from J, leaving 8 bases between them. The CDR3 extends over 13 amino acids. Germline V gives CDR1 ENHRY, CDR2 SYGVKD. CDR3 nucleotides: TGTGCCATCAGTGAAAACAGGGACTATGGCTACACCTTC. Amino acids: CAISENRDYGYTF.

This chain links TRBV9 with TRBJ2-1; the match to TRBD2 covers 8 bases. Germline trimming cut 0 bases from V and 4 bases from J; bases unmatched to any gene: 3. The length of the CDR3 is 15 residues. Germline V gives CDR1 SGDLS, CDR2 YYNGEE. The chain's CDR3 is CASSVGAGVYNEQFF. The CDR3 region has the DNA TGTGCCAGCAGCGTAGGAGCGGGAGTTTACAATGAGCAGTTCTTC.

The chain employs TRBV18 and TRBJ2-3; the match to TRBD2 covers 10 bases. The junction had 14 bases not matched to a gene; V was cut back by 6 bases and J by 5 bases. CDR3 length equals 17 residues. Per the germline V gene, CDR1 is KGHSH and CDR2 is LQKENI. Here the CDR3 DNA reads TGTGCCAGCTCCCCGGGACTAGCGAATTGGTATGGAGATACGCAGTATTTT. As protein: CASSPGLANWYGDTQYF.

The chain joins TRBV25-1 to TRBJ2-7; maybe TRBD2 (5 bases). The CDR3 covers 15 residues. The V end lost 6 bases, the J end lost 3 bases, and 18 bases lay between the germline ends. In germline, CDR1 is MGHDK, CDR2 SYGVNS. The DNA for the CDR3 is TGTGCCAGCAGCGATACTAGAACGGCGCTCTACGAGCAGTACTTC. Protein sequence: CASSDTRTALYEQYF.

The chain recombines TRBV7-3 with TRBJ1-1; the D is unclear. This CDR3 comprises 15 residues. Germline-derived CDR1 and CDR2 are SGHTA and FQGTGA. Trimming pared 1 base from V and 1 base from J, leaving 10 bases between. The CDR3 region is CASSLMGRGNTEAFF. The CDR3 DNA sequence: TGTGCCAGCAGCTTAATGGGTAGAGGGAACACTGAAGCTTTCTTT.

J is TRBJ2-1 and V is TRBV3-1 (or the pseudogene TRBV3-2); TRBD2 agrees at 10 bases. V was pared by 2 bases and J by 2 bases, with 3 bases of the junction left unmatched. This CDR3 has 16 residues. From germline, CDR1 is LGHDT and CDR2 YNNKEL (reference sequence). The CDR3 DNA follows: TGTGCCAGCAGCCAACTAGCGGGAGCAACCTACAATGAGCAGTTCTTC. It yields the protein CASSQLAGATYNEQFF.

The CDR3 DNA sequence: TGTGCCAGCAGCCCCGGACAGTTCCCTGAAGCTTTCTTT. Protein: CASSPGQFPEAFF. The chain couples TRBV28 to TRBJ1-1; perhaps TRBD1 as D (6 bases). The CDR3 length is 13 residues. Germline loops: CDR1 MDHEN, CDR2 SYDVKM. The V gene lost 6 bases and the J gene lost 6 bases, with 14 bases spanning the gap.

The V and J genes are TRBV4-1 and TRBJ2-1; 8 bases map to TRBD2. The ends lost 2 bases at V and 2 bases at J; junction bases unmatched: 5. This CDR3 has 16 amino acids. CDR1 and CDR2 from the germline V gene are MGHRA and YSYEKL. The CDR3 DNA follows: TGCGCCAGCAGCCAACTCGGGAGGGCCCCCTACAATGAGCAGTTCTTC. This sequence encodes CASSQLGRAPYNEQFF.

The chain carries TRBV7-4 and TRBJ1-2, with 9 bases matching TRBD1. Trimming cost V 5 bases and J 0 bases; bases outside gene matches: 10. CDR3 size: 17 residues. From germline, CDR1 is SGHVT and CDR2 SQSDAQ. CDR3 DNA sequence: TGTGCCAGCAGCGCGCCGGGACAGGGAGAGGCTAACTATGGCTACACCTTC. It is translated as CASSAPGQGEANYGYTF.

This clone was found a few times. The chain employs TRBV6-6 and TRBJ2-1; TRBD2 matches at 14 bases. From germline, CDR1 is MNHNY and CDR2 SVGAGI (reference sequence). The CDR3 has 15 residues. V lost 7 bases to trimming and J lost 4 bases; unmatched junction nucleotides: 3. The DNA for the CDR3 is TGTGCCAGCACCCGGACTAGCGGGAGGTACAATGAGCAGTTCTTC. Translating it yields CASTRTSGRYNEQFF.

This rearrangement joins TRBV19 to TRBJ1-1, with 7 bases identical to TRBD1. Germline CDR1 and CDR2: LNHDA and SQIVND (reference sequence). Trimming cost V 5 bases and J 5 bases; bases outside gene matches: 5. The CDR3 runs 13 residues. The CDR3 DNA follows: TGTGCCAGTAGTCAAGGGGGCTGGACTGAAGCTTTCTTT. Amino acids: CASSQGGWTEAFF.

The rearrangement uses TRBV7-9 and TRBJ2-7, with a tentative D call TRBD2 (6 bases). The V end was cut by 0 bases, the J end by 7 bases, with 19 bases between. The CDR3 loop spans 16 amino acids. Looked up from germline, CDR1 is SEHNR and CDR2 is FQNEAQ (reference sequence). This CDR3 is CASSLAVKGKGGEQYF. The CDR3 nucleotides are TGTGCCAGCAGCTTAGCCGTTAAGGGGAAAGGAGGGGAGCAGTACTTC.

The chain's CDR3 is CASSMAGPIYGYTF. In DNA form, the CDR3 reads TGTGCCAGTAGTATGGCAGGGCCTATCTATGGCTACACCTTC. The chain employs TRBV19 and TRBJ1-2, with D perhaps matching TRBD1 (5 bases). The CDR3 sequence is 14 residues long. Germline values: CDR1 LNHDA, CDR2 SQIVND (reference sequence). The V end lost 3 bases, the J end lost 4 bases, and 12 bases lay between the germline ends. Drawing the rest from reference TRBV19 and TRBJ1-2, the complete variable domain is DGGITQSPKYLFRKEGQNVTLSCEQNLNHDAMYWYRQDPGQGLRLIYYSQIVNDFQKGDIAEGYSVSREKKESFPLTVTSAQKNPTAFYLCASSMAGPIYGYTFGSGTRLTVV.

The chain joins TRBV11-2 to TRBJ2-1, with 9 bases that match TRBD2. The CDR3 totals 16 residues. The V gene's germline CDR1 is SGHAT and CDR2 FQNNGV. Trimming took 5 bases from V and 3 from J; bases not matched to a gene: 8. CDR3 in DNA: TGTGCCAGCAGCCGTATAGCGGGAGTCCTCTACAATGAGCAGTTCTTC. This gives the protein CASSRIAGVLYNEQFF.

The CDR3 coding sequence is TGTGCCAGCAGTTCTCAGTACGAGCAGTACTTC. This codes for CASSSQYEQYF. V usage is TRBV5-4 and J usage is TRBJ2-7; D remains unclear. In germline, CDR1 is SGHNT, CDR2 YYREEE (reference sequence). V was clipped by 5 bases and J by 4 bases, with 7 bases between them. CDR3 length: 11 amino acids.

The V and J genes are TRBV12-3 or TRBV12-4 and TRBJ1-4, with D possibly TRBD1 on 5 matching bases. The CDR3 consists of 13 residues. The germline V and J ends were trimmed by 4 bases and 8 bases, with 11 bases remaining between them. CDR3 loop: CASSSGGWEKLFF. In DNA, the CDR3 is TGTGCCAGCAGTTCGGGGGGTTGGGAAAAACTGTTTTTT.